The subject of this entry is one T cell receptor beta chain. The record originates from a study of Ad26.COV2.S vaccination and SARS-CoV-2 variants. Study information: Dosing was one shot or two shots 56 days apart.

Method: immunoSEQ multiplex PCR; TCRdb's copy keeps in-frame clones and lacks some. The data hold about 350,000 clones, with about 85% observed a single time. Treatment: around 19 received Ad26.COV2.S at low or high dose, single or two shots; several received placebo; per-sample allocation not given. Samples came from day 63 after the first vaccine or placebo injection. An Ad26 vector was used to express Wuhan-strain SARS-CoV-2 spike as the vaccine. The TCR was taken from a person between 18 and 60 years old who received the Ad26.COV2.S COVID-19 vaccine or a placebo. Sequencing used peripheral blood, obtained in a trial of Ad26.COV2.S vaccine versus placebo.

The CDR3 loop reads CASSLVVLATFDEQFF. The DNA for the CDR3 is TGTGCCAGCAGCTTAGTCGTACTAGCCACTTTCGATGAGCAGTTCTTC. This chain links TRBV7-9 with TRBJ2-1; possible D gene TRBD2, 6 bases. V was shortened by 1 base and J by 8 bases, with 18 bases between the two germline ends. The CDR3 extends over 16 amino acids. In germline, CDR1 is SEHNR, CDR2 FQNEAQ (reference sequence).